This TCR beta chain was identified in a study of shared clonotypes between healthy human individuals. Every subset's genomic DNA went evenly onto several immunoSEQ plates. The method was immunoSEQ multiplex PCR; TCRdb's version includes in-frame clones alone and lacks a portion of them. This table holds around 700,000 clones, approximately 79% found once. Adult donors, all healthy and HIV-negative, had no recent acute infections or vaccinations. The CDR3 has 14 residues. Trimming left V 4 bases short and J 4 bases short, with 14 bases between. Per germline, CDR1 SGHDT and CDR2 YYEEEE. Input material: memory CD4+ T cells sorted from blood. Subset meaning: CD45RA-negative fraction. The V and J genes are TRBV5-6 and TRBJ1-2, with D possibly matching TRBD1 (5 bases). The sequence came from a woman aged 25 to 39 in good health. CDR3 bases: TGTGCCAGCAGCGCCCGGGACTCGTTCTATGGCTACACCTTC. Amino acid sequence: CASSARDSFYGYTF.